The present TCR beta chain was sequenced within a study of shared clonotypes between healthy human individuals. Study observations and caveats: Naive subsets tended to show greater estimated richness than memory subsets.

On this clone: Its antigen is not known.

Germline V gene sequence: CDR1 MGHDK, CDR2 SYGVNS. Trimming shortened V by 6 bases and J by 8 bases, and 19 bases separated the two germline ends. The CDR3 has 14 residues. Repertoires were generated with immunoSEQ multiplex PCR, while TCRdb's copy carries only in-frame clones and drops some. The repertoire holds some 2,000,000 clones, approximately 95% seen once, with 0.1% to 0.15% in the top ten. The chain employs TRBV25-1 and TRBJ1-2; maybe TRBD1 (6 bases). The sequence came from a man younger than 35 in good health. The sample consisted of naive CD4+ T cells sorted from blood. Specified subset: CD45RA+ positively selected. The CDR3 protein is CASSYPGTQGGYTF. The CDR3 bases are TGTGCCAGCAGCTACCCCGGGACCCAGGGGGGCTACACCTTC.